These T cell receptor beta chains were read from a single sample in a study of shared clonotypes between healthy human individuals. Profiling relied on immunoSEQ multiplex PCR, and the TCRdb table lists in-frame clones only, not all of them. The profile covers about 2.3 million clones, with roughly 92% appearing a single time and around 0.38% taken by the ten largest. The specimen sequenced was naive CD4+ T cells from PBMCs. These receptors originate from a man between 18 and 35 years old in good health. Some clones in this sample may be carry-over from other donors' samples. The CDR3 runs from the conserved cysteine through the conserved F or W. D genes are given only for firm matches. Size is omitted from some rows. Given values are once, few, many or a class for expanded clones.

TRBV5-1	TRBD1	TRBJ2-7	NA	TGCGCCAGCAGCTTTCTGGACAGGGGTGGGTACGAGCAGTACTTC	CASSFLDRGGYEQYF
TRBV30	NA	TRBJ2-5	NA	TGTGCCTGGGGAGAAGGGGCGCCGATACAAGAGACCCAGTACTTC	CAWGEGAPIQETQYF
TRBV25-1	TRBD1	TRBJ1-6	NA	TGTGCCAGCAGAGGGGGCAGGGATGTTTCACCCCTCCACTTT	CASRGGRDVSPLHF
TRBV4-1	TRBD2	TRBJ2-2	NA	TGCGCCAGCAGCCAAGGGGCGGGAGGAGGGAACACCGGGGAGCTGTTTTTT	CASSQGAGGGNTGELFF
TRBV7-7	TRBD2	TRBJ2-1	NA	TGTGCCAGCAGCTTATACGGCGGGAGGGCCTCGGATGAGCAGTTCTTC	CASSLYGGRASDEQFF
TRBV6-1	TRBD2	TRBJ2-5	NA	TGTGCCAGTCGGACTAGCGGGGAACAAGAGACCCAGTACTTC	CASRTSGEQETQYF
TRBV27	NA	TRBJ2-2	NA	TGTGCCAGCAGTTTATTTCCGGGGCTCACCGGGGAGCTGTTTTTT	CASSLFPGLTGELFF
TRBV7-9	TRBD2	TRBJ2-5	NA	TGTGCCAGCAGCTTAGGAACTAGCGGGGAGACCCAGTACTTC	CASSLGTSGETQYF
TRBV28	TRBD1	TRBJ2-7	NA	TGTGCCAGCCAATCACCGGGACAGGCAACCGAGCAGTACTTC	CASQSPGQATEQYF
TRBV2	TRBD2	TRBJ2-2	NA	TGTGCCAGCAGTCTAATCACTAGCGGGAGGGGCGGGGAGCTGTTTTTT	CASSLITSGRGGELFF
TRBV4-1	NA	TRBJ1-2	NA	TGCGCCAGCAGCCAAGCCCCGATACCATCTAACTATGGCTACACCTTC	CASSQAPIPSNYGYTF
TRBV7-6	TRBD1	TRBJ1-6	NA	TGTGCCAGCAGCCCACGCTCGGACAGGGGTTCACCCCTCCACTTT	CASSPRSDRGSPLHF
TRBV7-6	TRBD2	TRBJ2-1	NA	TGTGCCAGCAGCCTATGGACTAGCAGCAATGAGCAGTTCTTC	CASSLWTSSNEQFF
TRBV6-5	TRBD2	TRBJ2-2	NA	TGTGCCAGCAGTTACCGGGGGGGTGAGAACGCCGGGGAGCTGTTTTTT	CASSYRGGENAGELFF
TRBV10-2	NA	TRBJ2-2	NA	TGCGCCAGCAGTCAGGGAAACTTAAGGGCCGGGGAGCTGTTTTTT	CASSQGNLRAGELFF
TRBV19	TRBD2	TRBJ2-2	NA	TGTGCCAGTAGTCCTAGTGGCCCGGGACTAGGGGGGAGGTCCCGGGAGCTGTTTTTT	CASSPSGPGLGGRSRELFF
TRBV30	NA	TRBJ2-4	NA	TGTGCCTGGAGTTTGACGGGAGTAGCCAAAAACATTCAGTACTTC	CAWSLTGVAKNIQYF
TRBV28	TRBD1	TRBJ1-3	NA	TGTGCCAGCAGTTCGACAGGGTACTCTGGAAACACCATATATTTT	CASSSTGYSGNTIYF
TRBV4-2	NA	TRBJ1-3	NA	TGTGCCAGCGGGAGGGCCGGGCCTGGAAACACCATATATTTT	CASGRAGPGNTIYF
TRBV28	NA	TRBJ2-1	once	TGTGCCAGCAGTATCAACAGGGTCAATGAGCAGTTCTTC	CASSINRVNEQFF
TRBV5-1	TRBD2	TRBJ2-5	NA	TGCGCCAGCAGCTTGGTGCCAGGGAGGGAGGAGACCCAGTACTTC	CASSLVPGREETQYF
TRBV29-1	NA	TRBJ2-1	NA	TGCAGCGCCAGTATCTACGGGGATTACAATGAGCAGTTCTTC	CSASIYGDYNEQFF
TRBV27	NA	TRBJ2-3	NA	TGTGCCAGCAGGACAGTTACTCGCACAGATACGCAGTATTTT	CASRTVTRTDTQYF
TRBV2	TRBD1	TRBJ2-7	NA	TGTGCCAGCAGTTCACAGGGGCAAGCCTACGAGCAGTACTTC	CASSSQGQAYEQYF
TRBV11-2	NA	TRBJ2-5	NA	TGTGCCAGCAGCTTCGGTACCCCCGAGACCCAGTACTTC	CASSFGTPETQYF
TRBV30	NA	TRBJ1-2	NA	TGTGCCTGGAGTGAGTACTTCTATGGCTACACCTTC	CAWSEYFYGYTF
TRBV5-1	TRBD1	TRBJ1-2	NA	TGCGCCAGCAGCTTGGGGTCCGGGACAGGGACGTATGGCTACACCTTC	CASSLGSGTGTYGYTF
TRBV2	TRBD1	TRBJ2-2	NA	TGTGCCAGCAGTGTCAGGGGGCCGGGCACCGGGGAGCTGTTTTTT	CASSVRGPGTGELFF
TRBV18	NA	TRBJ2-5	NA	TGTGCCAGCTCCCGCGGACGAGAGCAAGAGACCCAGTACTTC	CASSRGREQETQYF
TRBV6-1	NA	TRBJ2-3	NA	TGTGCCAGCAGTGAAAGGGGAGGGGGCCGACGGGCAGATACGCAGTATTTT	CASSERGGGRRADTQYF
TRBV29-1	NA	TRBJ2-1	NA	TGCAGCGTTGGAAGGCAGCTCTCCTACAATGAGCAGTTCTTC	CSVGRQLSYNEQFF
TRBV27	TRBD1	TRBJ1-2	NA	TGTGCCAGCAGTTCCGGACAGGGCCCAAACTATGGCTACACCTTC	CASSSGQGPNYGYTF
TRBV5-1	NA	TRBJ1-1	NA	TGCGCCAGCAGCGGGGACGGAGTGAACACTGAAGCTTTCTTT	CASSGDGVNTEAFF
TRBV10-3	NA	TRBJ2-1	NA	TGTGCCATCAGTGGGCACTCCGGACCAAACAATGAGCAGTTCTTC	CAISGHSGPNNEQFF
TRBV6-1	NA	TRBJ1-2	NA	TGTGCCAGCAGTGTGGGGGTCTACTATGGCTACACCTTC	CASSVGVYYGYTF
TRBV15	TRBD2	TRBJ2-3	NA	TGTGCCACCAGCGGAGCCCTAAAGCGGGAGAGGGCAGATACGCAGTATTTT	CATSGALKRERADTQYF
TRBV5-1	NA	TRBJ2-1	NA	TGCGCCAGCAGCTTTGACTGGGACAATGAGCAGTTCTTC	CASSFDWDNEQFF
TRBV30	TRBD2	TRBJ2-3	NA	TGTGCCTGGAGTACGGGACTAGCGGGAGTAGGAGATACGCAGTATTTT	CAWSTGLAGVGDTQYF
TRBV11-2	NA	TRBJ1-2	NA	TGTGCCAGCAGCTCCGGGACCCTCTATGGCTACACCTTC	CASSSGTLYGYTF
TRBV18	NA	TRBJ1-2	NA	TGTGCCAGCTCACCAGATCAAGGGTCGGTCTATGGCTACACCTTC	CASSPDQGSVYGYTF
TRBV7-8	NA	TRBJ1-4	NA	TGTGCCAGCAGCTTAGACCCCCCGGACGCTGCGGGGGAAAAACTGTTTTTT	CASSLDPPDAAGEKLFF
TRBV4-1	NA	TRBJ2-7	NA	TGTGCCAGCAGCTTAACCCGGGTCTCCGAGCAGTACTTC	CASSLTRVSEQYF
TRBV5-1	TRBD1	TRBJ2-2	NA	TGCGCCAGCAGCGCACAGGGGCCCCCGAACACCGGGGAGCTGTTTTTT	CASSAQGPPNTGELFF
TRBV10-3	TRBD2	TRBJ2-1	NA	TGTGCCATCAGTGAGAGAACTAGCGGGGGGATTAATGAGCAGTTCTTC	CAISERTSGGINEQFF
TRBV28	NA	TRBJ2-7	NA	TGTGCCAGCAGTTTAACCCTAGCCCTCAGCGAGCAGTACTTC	CASSLTLALSEQYF
TRBV5-6	NA	TRBJ2-3	NA	TGTGCCAGCAGCTGGGGGCGGCCTAGGGGGACGCAGTATTTT	CASSWGRPRGTQYF
TRBV4-1	TRBD1	TRBJ2-7	NA	TGCGCCAGAGTTAACAGGGGCTACGAGCAGTACTTC	CARVNRGYEQYF
TRBV30	NA	TRBJ2-1	NA	TGTGCCTGGAGTCCCGGGCCCGCCTACAATGAGCAGTTCTTC	CAWSPGPAYNEQFF
TRBV5-5	NA	TRBJ2-7	NA	TGTGCCAGCAGCTACTCTGATGGCCCGCAGTACTTC	CASSYSDGPQYF
TRBV28	TRBD2	TRBJ2-7	NA	TGTGCCAGCAGTCGATTTAGCGGGGCCTACGAGCAGTACTTC	CASSRFSGAYEQYF
TRBV6-6	NA	TRBJ1-5	few	TGTGCCAGCAAGCGTGGGGGGTCAGGACAGCCCCAGCATTTT	CASKRGGSGQPQHF
TRBV12-5	TRBD1	TRBJ2-5	NA	TGTGCTAGTGGTTTCGACAGGGCGGAGACCCAGTACTTC	CASGFDRAETQYF
TRBV9	NA	TRBJ1-4	NA	TGTGCCAGCAGCGTAGGGGGGGCCCTTAGGGAAAAACTGTTTTTT	CASSVGGALREKLFF
TRBV28	NA	TRBJ2-5	NA	TGTGCCAGCAGTCCCACCGGGACACAACAAGAGACCCAGTACTTC	CASSPTGTQQETQYF